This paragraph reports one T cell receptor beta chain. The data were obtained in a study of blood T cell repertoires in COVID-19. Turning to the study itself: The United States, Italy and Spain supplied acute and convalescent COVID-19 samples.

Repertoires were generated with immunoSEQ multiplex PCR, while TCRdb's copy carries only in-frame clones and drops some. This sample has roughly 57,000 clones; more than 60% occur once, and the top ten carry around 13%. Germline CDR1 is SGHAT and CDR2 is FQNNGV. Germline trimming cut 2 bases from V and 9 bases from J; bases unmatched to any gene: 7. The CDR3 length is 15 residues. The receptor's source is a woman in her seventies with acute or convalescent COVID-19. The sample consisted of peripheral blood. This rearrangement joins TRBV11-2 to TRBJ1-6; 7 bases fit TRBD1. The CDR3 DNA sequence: TGTGCCAGCAGCTTAATCGGCAGGGGGAGTTCACCCCTCCACTTT. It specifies CASSLIGRGSSPLHF.